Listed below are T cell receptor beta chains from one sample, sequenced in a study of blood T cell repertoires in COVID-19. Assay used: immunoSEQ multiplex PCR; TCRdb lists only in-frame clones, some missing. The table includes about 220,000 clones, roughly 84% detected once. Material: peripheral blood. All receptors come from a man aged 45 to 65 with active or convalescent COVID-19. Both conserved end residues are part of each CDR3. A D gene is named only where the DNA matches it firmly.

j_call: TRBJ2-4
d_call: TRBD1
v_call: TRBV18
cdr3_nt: TGTGCCAGCTCACCCGGGACAGGCCCCCTATCGCTAGCCAAAAACATTCAGTACTTC
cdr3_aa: CASSPGTGPLSLAKNIQYF

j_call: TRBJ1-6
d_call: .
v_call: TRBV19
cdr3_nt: TGTGCCAGTAGGATAGCAGTATCTGATTCACCCCTCCACTTT
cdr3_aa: CASRIAVSDSPLHF

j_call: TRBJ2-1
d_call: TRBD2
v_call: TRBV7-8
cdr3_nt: TGTGCCAGCAGCTTATCACCCGGGACTAGAGTGAATGAGCAGTTCTTC
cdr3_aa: CASSLSPGTRVNEQFF

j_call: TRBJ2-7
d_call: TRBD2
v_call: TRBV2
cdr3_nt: TGTGCCAGCAGTGAACCACTAGCGGGAGTGGGCGGGCAGTACTTC
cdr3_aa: CASSEPLAGVGGQYF

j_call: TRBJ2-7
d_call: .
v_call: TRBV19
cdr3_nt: TGTGCCAGTAGTATGCATGGGGCCGCCTACGAGCAGTACTTC
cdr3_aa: CASSMHGAAYEQYF

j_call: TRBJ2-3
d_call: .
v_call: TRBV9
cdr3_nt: TGTGCCAGCAGCGTAGTTGGGGGGGCCACAGATACGCAGTATTTT
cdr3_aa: CASSVVGGATDTQYF

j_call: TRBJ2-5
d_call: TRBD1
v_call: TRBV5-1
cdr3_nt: TGCGCCAGCAGCTTGGGTGTCGCGGGACAGGTACAAGAGACCCAGTACTTC
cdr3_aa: CASSLGVAGQVQETQYF

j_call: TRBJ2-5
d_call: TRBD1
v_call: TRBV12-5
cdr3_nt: TGTGCTAGTGGTTTGGCCAAGGGACAGGGGAGTCCTGAGACCCAGTACTTC
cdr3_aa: CASGLAKGQGSPETQYF

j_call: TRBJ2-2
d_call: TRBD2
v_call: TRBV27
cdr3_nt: TGTGCCAGCAGTTTATTAGCGGGAACGAACACCGGGGAGCTGTTTTTT
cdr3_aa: CASSLLAGTNTGELFF

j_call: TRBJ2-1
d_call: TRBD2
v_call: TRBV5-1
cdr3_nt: TGCGCCAGCAGGGGATCGGGAGGGCCCTCCTACAATGAGCAGTTCTTC
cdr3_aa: CASRGSGGPSYNEQFF

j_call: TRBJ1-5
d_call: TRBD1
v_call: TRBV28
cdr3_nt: TGTGCCAGCAGGGATCAGACAGGGGATCAGCCCCAGCATTTT
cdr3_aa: CASRDQTGDQPQHF